This entry lists 22 T cell receptor beta chains sequenced from one sample in a study of Ad26.COV2.S vaccination and SARS-CoV-2 variants. Regarding treatment: over 15 received Ad26.COV2.S at low or high dose, single or two shots; roughly five received placebo; per-sample allocation not given. The investigators took samples on day 63 after the first vaccine or placebo injection. Sequencing used immunoSEQ multiplex PCR; TCRdb keeps in-frame clones, though not all of them. The sample consists of around 300,000 clones, about nine tenths of them appearing once. Here the sequenced sample was peripheral blood, taken in a trial of Ad26.COV2.S vaccine versus placebo. These receptor sequences come from a person between 18 and 65 years old who received the Ad26.COV2.S COVID-19 vaccine or a placebo.

This chain links TRBV6-5 with TRBJ1-1, with 8 bases aligning to TRBD1. V dropped 10 bases and J dropped 0; count of bases not matched to a gene: 4. The CDR3 has 13 residues. Germline V gene sequence: CDR1 MNHEY, CDR2 SVGAGI. CDR3 residues: CATRTGMNTEAFF. In DNA, the CDR3 is TGTGCCACCCGGACAGGGATGAACACTGAAGCTTTCTTT.

This sequence joins TRBV3-1 (or the pseudogene TRBV3-2) and TRBJ1-2; possible D gene TRBD1, 6 bases. V was cut by 3 bases and J by 4 bases, with 15 bases left in between. The CDR3 has 15 residues. Germline-derived CDR1 and CDR2 are LGHDT and YNNKEL (reference sequence). Here the CDR3 reads CASSQVIRDTYGYTF. The CDR3 DNA sequence: TGTGCCAGCAGCCAGGTAATCCGGGACACCTATGGCTACACCTTC.

The rearrangement uses TRBV4-2 and TRBJ2-2, with 9 bases matching TRBD1. The CDR3 contains 15 residues. The V gene end was trimmed by 8 bases and the J gene end by 4 bases; junction bases not matched to a gene: 8. The V gene's germline CDR1 is LGHNA and CDR2 YNFKEQ. The CDR3 is CASSARDRATGELFF. The CDR3 DNA is TGTGCCAGCTCCGCCCGGGACAGGGCCACCGGGGAGCTGTTTTTT.

The rearrangement joins TRBV30 to TRBJ1-2; D possibly corresponds to TRBD1 (6 bases). The germline V gene has CDR1 GTSNPN and CDR2 SVGIG (reference sequence). The ends were cut back, 3 bases at V and 2 bases at J, with 10 bases in the middle. The CDR3 has 13 residues. CDR3 sequence (DNA): TGTGCCTGGAGCGCCGACAGGAACTATGGCTACACCTTC. Amino acid sequence: CAWSADRNYGYTF. Drawing the rest from reference TRBV30 and TRBJ1-2, the complete variable domain is SQTIHQWPATLVQPVGSPLSLECTVEGTSNPNLYWYRQAAGRGLQLLFYSVGIGQISSEVPQNLSASRPQDRQFILSSKKLLLSDSGFYLCAWSADRNYGYTFGSGTRLTVV.

This clone appeared a single time. The chain recombines TRBV7-2 with TRBJ2-1; D is ambiguous. CDR3 length: 14 amino acids. CDR1 is SGHTA and CDR2 is FQGNSA in the germline V gene. V lost 4 bases to trimming and J lost 0 bases, with 7 bases between them. The CDR3 nucleotides read TGTGCCAGCAGCTCCTTGGGCTCCTACAATGAGCAGTTCTTC. Its translation is CASSSLGSYNEQFF.

The chain couples TRBV18 to TRBJ1-2; D is possibly TRBD1 (5 bases). The CDR3 totals 15 residues. Trimming removed 3 bases from V and 3 bases from J, with 14 bases in between. CDR1 is KGHSH, CDR2 LQKENI, per germline. CDR3 region: CASSPSPGSDYGYTF. CDR3 in DNA: TGTGCCAGCTCACCCTCCCCAGGGTCAGACTATGGCTACACCTTC.

The V and J genes are TRBV15 and TRBJ1-1; D is undetermined. The CDR3 contains 16 residues. Trimming removed 1 base from V and 1 base from J, with 13 bases in between. Germline lookup yields CDR1 LNHNV and CDR2 YYDKDF (reference sequence). The CDR3, as DNA: TGTGCCACCAGCAGAGGAGTAGGGTATGGGAACACTGAAGCTTTCTTT. As protein: CATSRGVGYGNTEAFF.

The chain recombines TRBV28 with TRBJ2-7; 10 nucleotides line up with TRBD1. The V and J ends lost 7 bases and 2 bases, in that order; junction bases with no gene match: 17. The CDR3 contains 18 residues. The germline CDR1 and CDR2 sequences are MDHEN and SYDVKM. CDR3 protein: CASIPGPNGTGAPYEQYF. CDR3 nucleotide sequence: TGTGCCAGCATTCCCGGGCCCAACGGGACAGGGGCCCCCTACGAGCAGTACTTC.

J is TRBJ2-7 and V is TRBV20-1; weak D call: TRBD1 (5 bases). Trimming shortened V by 3 bases and J by 5 bases, and 26 bases separated the two germline ends. Germline V gene lookup returns CDR1 DFQATT and CDR2 SNEGSKA (reference sequence). This CDR3 has 17 residues. The CDR3 nucleotides are TGCAGTGCTAGTACCCCCTCGACAGCGCAAAGGGCCCACGAGCAGTACTTC. This sequence encodes CSASTPSTAQRAHEQYF.

As concerns this clone: This same CDR3 is encoded by further DNA sequences in the sample. V is TRBV29-1 and J is TRBJ2-7, with TRBD2 matching 7 bases. Germline V gives CDR1 SQVTM, CDR2 ANQGSEA. The CDR3 is made up of 12 amino acids. Unmatched junction bases numbered 2, after V lost 4 bases and J lost 2 bases. CDR3 sequence (DNA): TGCAGCGTTGGGGGGGGAACCTACGAGCAGTACTTC. It translates to CSVGGGTYEQYF.

This clone has only one observation. CDR3 residues: CARSDRGCHTEAFF. CDR3 coding DNA: TGTGCCAGGTCGGACAGGGGGTGTCACACTGAAGCTTTCTTT. The V gene is TRBV27, the J gene TRBJ1-1; 10 bases map to TRBD1. In germline, CDR1 is MNHEY, CDR2 SMNVEV (reference sequence). J gave up 3 bases and V 9 bases, and 7 bases lay outside the gene matches. This CDR3 contains 14 residues.

CDR3 nucleotide sequence: TGTGCCAGCAGCCCGGTGGAGGCTAACACTGAAGCTTTCTTT. Protein: CASSPVEANTEAFF. The J gene is TRBJ1-1, the V gene TRBV5-4; no definite D call. Trimming stripped 4 bases from V and 2 bases from J, with 12 bases between. CDR3 length: 14 residues. Germline lookup yields CDR1 SGHNT and CDR2 YYREEE (reference sequence).

This rearrangement joins TRBV30 to TRBJ2-2; D gene uncertain. The germline gives CDR1 GTSNPN, CDR2 SVGIG (reference sequence). V gave up 4 bases and J gave up 4 bases, with 10 bases separating them. The CDR3 totals 13 residues. Here the CDR3 reads CAWTPWGTGELFF. The CDR3 DNA is TGTGCCTGGACCCCCTGGGGCACCGGGGAGCTGTTTTTT.

This clone appeared once. V and J are TRBV5-5 and TRBJ2-1; TRBD1 matches at 7 bases. CDR3 size: 15 residues. Germline loops: CDR1 SGHKS, CDR2 YYEKEE (reference sequence). Trimming took 4 bases from V and 6 from J; bases not matched to a gene: 10. This chain's CDR3 is CASSRRDSVPNEQFF. The DNA for the CDR3 is TGTGCCAGCAGCCGCCGGGACAGCGTTCCCAATGAGCAGTTCTTC.

V gene TRBV28 combines with J gene TRBJ2-6; D is unresolved. The germline gives CDR1 MDHEN, CDR2 SYDVKM. CDR3 length: 16 amino acids. V shed 5 bases and J shed 2 bases, with 13 bases lying between them. This chain's CDR3 is CASSLTPGAGANVLTF. DNA for the CDR3: TGTGCCAGCAGTCTCACTCCTGGGGCTGGGGCCAACGTCCTGACTTTC.

A few counts support this clone. The chain's CDR3 is CASSPSMPGELFF. In DNA, the CDR3 is TGTGCCAGCTCCCCCTCCATGCCCGGGGAGCTGTTTTTT. The V gene is TRBV6-5, the J gene TRBJ2-2, with D uncertain. The germline CDR1 and CDR2 sequences are MNHEY and SVGAGI. V was trimmed by 8 bases and J by 6 bases, leaving 13 bases between them. The CDR3 has 13 residues.

As concerns this clone: This sample includes further DNA sequences coding for the same CDR3. The V gene is TRBV6-5, the J gene TRBJ1-1; no reliable D call. The CDR3 is 13 amino acids. Germline V CDR1 and CDR2: MNHEY, SVGAGI. V was cut by 2 bases and J by 5 bases, with 9 bases left in between. CDR3 coding DNA: TGTGCCAGCAGTTACAATCGGGGAACTGAAGCTTTCTTT. Translated: CASSYNRGTEAFF.

The chain joins TRBV7-9 to TRBJ2-2; 7 bases fit TRBD1. CDR1 and CDR2 (germline): SEHNR, FQNEAQ (reference sequence). The ends lost 5 bases at V and 5 bases at J; junction bases unmatched: 8. The CDR3 consists of 15 residues. The CDR3 DNA sequence: TGTGCCAGCAGCCCCGACAGGGTTGGGACCGGGGAGCTGTTTTTT. This encodes CASSPDRVGTGELFF.

The gene calls are TRBV5-5 and TRBJ1-5, with no clear D. The V end was cut by 4 bases, the J end by 3 bases, with 11 bases between. The CDR3 totals 14 residues. CDR1 and CDR2 (germline): SGHKS, YYEKEE (reference sequence). The CDR3 reads CASSPGQFNQPQHF. The CDR3 region has the DNA TGTGCCAGCAGCCCCGGGCAGTTCAATCAGCCCCAGCATTTT.

The chain links TRBV5-8 to TRBJ2-7; 7 bases are a match to TRBD1. After removal of 5 bases from V and 4 bases from J, the junction contained 12 bases not matched to a gene. The V gene's germline CDR1 is SGHTS and CDR2 YDEGEE. This CDR3 has 15 amino acids. CDR3 region: CASSLMGDRVYEQYF. DNA of the CDR3: TGTGCCAGCAGTCTAATGGGTGACAGGGTATACGAGCAGTACTTC.

V usage is TRBV5-6 and J usage is TRBJ2-7; D uncertain. The CDR3 length is 12 residues. Trimming shortened V by 4 bases and J by 4 bases, and 9 bases separated the two germline ends. CDR1 and CDR2 (germline): SGHDT, YYEEEE. CDR3 sequence (DNA): TGTGCCAGCAGCCGACCGTTATACGAGCAGTACTTC. Residues: CASSRPLYEQYF.

The chain links TRBV7-2 to TRBJ1-3; D gene unclear. Germline V lookup: CDR1 SGHTA, CDR2 FQGNSA. The germline V and J ends were trimmed by 3 bases and 0 bases, with 12 bases remaining between them. There are 16 residues in the CDR3. The CDR3 spells CASSLKASASGNTIYF. The DNA for the CDR3 is TGTGCCAGCAGCTTGAAGGCGTCCGCCTCTGGAAACACCATATATTTT.